These 9 T cell receptor beta chains were sequenced from one sample in a study of T cells in Graves' hyperthyroidism and ophthalmopathy. The source material, RNA transcripts, was used to amplify TCR beta CDR3 regions. RT-PCR in the first round (using the HTBI primer set) targeted the TCR CDR3. TCRdb ran MiXCR on the multiplex PCR reads and lists one entry per CDR3 protein. Of under 350,000 distinct CDR3 sequences listed, 18% are singletons. The sample was blood. The receptors originated from a woman aged 50 to 65 with Graves' hyperthyroidism.

The V and J genes are TRBV12-3 or TRBV12-4 and TRBJ2-5; D is undetermined. The CDR3 contains 14 residues. Trimming pared 4 bases from V and 4 bases from J, leaving 13 bases between. CDR3 residues: CASSSPGLGETQYF. CDR3 DNA sequence: TGTGCCAGCAGTTCACCTGGATTAGGAGAGACCCAGTACTTC.

At least ten counts were recorded for this clonotype. The rearrangement uses TRBV18 and TRBJ2-1; D may be TRBD2 (6 bases). Deletions cut 3 bases from V and 2 bases from J, with 17 bases between. Per germline, CDR1 KGHSH and CDR2 LQKENI. The CDR3 contains 17 residues. The CDR3 loop reads CASSPPGRPQPYNEQFF. In nucleotides, the CDR3 is TGTGCCAGCTCACCTCCAGGGAGGCCCCAACCCTACAATGAGCAGTTCTTC.

In its sample, this clonotype was seen a few times. CDR3 amino acids: CASSLTSVDTDTQYF. In nucleotides, the CDR3 is TGTGCCAGCAGCCTGACGTCGGTGGACACAGATACGCAGTATTTT. V and J are TRBV7-9 and TRBJ2-3; no clear D gene. The CDR3 spans 15 residues. From germline, CDR1 is SEHNR and CDR2 FQNEAQ (reference sequence). Trimming took 5 bases from V and 2 from J, leaving 14 bases between them.

The V gene is TRBV4-1, the J gene TRBJ1-5; possibly TRBD1 for D (6 bases). With 0 bases removed from V and 2 bases from J, the gap between germline ends came to 17 bases. CDR1 is MGHRA, CDR2 YSYEKL, per germline. There are 18 residues in the CDR3. CDR3 region: CASSQDQGQNYGNQPQHF. CDR3 coding DNA: TGCGCCAGCAGCCAAGATCAGGGGCAGAATTACGGCAATCAGCCCCAGCATTTT.

This clonotype was recorded at least ten times. This chain links TRBV11-2 with TRBJ2-1, with TRBD1 as a possible D gene (6 bases). The CDR3 has 15 residues. Trimming took 5 bases from V and 4 from J, leaving 15 bases between them. The germline CDR1 and CDR2 sequences are SGHAT and FQNNGV. This chain's CDR3 is CASSPERTAYNEQFF. For the CDR3, the DNA is TGTGCCAGCAGCCCGGAAAGGACAGCATACAATGAGCAGTTCTTC.

This clonotype was counted ten times or more. The rearrangement uses TRBV2 and TRBJ2-7, with 7 nucleotides matching TRBD1. Germline trimming cut 0 bases from V and 2 bases from J; bases unmatched to any gene: 7. Germline loops: CDR1 SNHLY, CDR2 FYNNEI. The CDR3 runs to 16 residues. CDR3 DNA sequence: TGTGCCAGCAGTGAAGCAGTGACAGGGCTGACCTACGAGCAGTACGTC. Amino acids: CASSEAVTGLTYEQYV.

This clonotype was detected ten times or more. The CDR3 DNA reads as TGCGCCAGCTCCCCGGGGACAGGGGACACTGAAGCTTTCTTT. It is translated as CASSPGTGDTEAFF. The gene calls are TRBV5-1 and TRBJ1-1, with 10 bases identical to TRBD1. The length of the CDR3 is 14 residues. Unmatched junction bases numbered 6, after V lost 7 bases and J lost 3 bases. From germline, CDR1 is SGHRS and CDR2 YFSETQ.

V is TRBV7-6 and J is TRBJ1-3, with 10 nucleotides matching TRBD1. Germline V gene sequence: CDR1 SGHVS, CDR2 FNYEAQ. The CDR3 totals 17 residues. J lost 2 bases, V lost 0 bases, and 4 bases had no gene match. CDR3 amino acids: CASSLAPGQGPGNTIYF. The CDR3 DNA sequence: TGTGCCAGCAGCTTAGCGCCGGGACAGGGGCCTGGAAACACCATATATTTT.

This clonotype has just one count. The V call is TRBV9, the J call TRBJ2-1, with D uncertain. The CDR3 runs to 12 residues. V was clipped by 3 bases and J by 4 bases, with 5 bases between them. Germline V gives CDR1 SGDLS, CDR2 YYNGEE. CDR3 residues: CASSDQYNEQFF. As DNA, the CDR3 is TGTGCCAGCAGCGATCAGTACAATGAGCAGTTCTTC.